These 30 T cell receptor beta chains originate from one sample sequenced in a study of cytotoxic CD8 clonotypes in ibrutinib-treated CLL. Method: immunoSEQ multiplex PCR; TCRdb's copy keeps in-frame clones and lacks some. Of 250,000 to 350,000 clones in the sample, around 69% were seen once. The sequencing here drew on PBMCs, taken at disease progression, from a patient treated with ibrutinib. All receptors come from a human donor with chronic lymphocytic leukemia.

In nucleotides, the CDR3 is TGCGCCAGCAGCCGTTCGGGGACCCCCTCTGGAAACACCATATATTTT. As protein: CASSRSGTPSGNTIYF. J is TRBJ1-3 and V is TRBV4-1, with D maybe TRBD1 (5 bases). Trimming shortened V by 4 bases and J by 0 bases, and 13 bases separated the two germline ends. The germline V gene has CDR1 MGHRA and CDR2 YSYEKL. This CDR3 is 16 amino acids long.

The chain joins TRBV2 to TRBJ1-2, with TRBD1 matching 9 bases. The germline CDR1 and CDR2 sequences are SNHLY and FYNNEI. The junction had 4 bases not matched to a gene; V was cut back by 6 bases and J by 2 bases. The CDR3 totals 14 residues. In DNA form, the CDR3 reads TGTGCCAGCAGGGGAGGGACAGGGAACTATGGCTACACCTTC. Its protein is CASRGGTGNYGYTF.

This chain joins TRBV2 and TRBJ2-3; 13 bases match TRBD2. CDR1 SNHLY and CDR2 FYNNEI come from the germline V gene. J lost 0 bases, V lost 10 bases, and 7 bases had no gene match. The length of the CDR3 is 16 residues. DNA for the CDR3: TGTGCCACCTCCACGGGACTAGCGGGAAGCACAGATACGCAGTATTTT. Its protein is CATSTGLAGSTDTQYF.

With respect to this clone: Other DNA sequences in the sample encode the same CDR3. The chain combines TRBV6-5 with TRBJ1-1; tentatively, D is TRBD1 (5 bases). The CDR3 loop spans 13 amino acids. V was trimmed by 2 bases and J by 5 bases, leaving 9 bases between them. Germline CDR1 MNHEY, CDR2 SVGAGI. CDR3 residues: CASSYGGGTEAFF. The CDR3 DNA sequence: TGTGCCAGCAGTTACGGGGGTGGGACTGAAGCTTTCTTT.

V is TRBV6-1 and J is TRBJ1-1, with D tentatively TRBD1 (5 bases). Germline loops: CDR1 MNHNS, CDR2 SASEGT. V was shortened by 4 bases and J by 4 bases, with 10 bases between the two germline ends. The CDR3 length is 13 residues. CDR3 amino acids: CASSGGRSTEAFF. The CDR3 coding sequence is TGTGCCAGCAGTGGGGGACGGTCCACTGAAGCTTTCTTT.

V is TRBV27 and J is TRBJ2-2, with 16 nucleotides matching TRBD2. Trimming cost V 4 bases and J 5 bases; bases outside gene matches: 16. Germline CDR1 and CDR2: MNHEY and SMNVEV (reference sequence). The CDR3 has 21 amino acids. This chain's CDR3 is CASSSRGTSGRAYLGTGELFF. CDR3 nucleotide sequence: TGTGCCAGCAGTTCCCGCGGGACTAGCGGGAGGGCCTATTTGGGGACCGGGGAGCTGTTTTTT.

The chain carries TRBV19 and TRBJ1-1, with no clear D. This CDR3 is built from 16 residues. V was trimmed by 5 bases and J by 0 bases, leaving 16 bases between them. From germline, CDR1 is LNHDA and CDR2 SQIVND (reference sequence). The CDR3 loop reads CASSPGRRALNTEAFF. The CDR3 coding sequence is TGTGCCAGTAGTCCCGGGCGTCGGGCGTTGAACACTGAAGCTTTCTTT. The full variable domain, in which reference TRBV19 and TRBJ1-1 provide the parts outside the CDR3, is DGGITQSPKYLFRKEGQNVTLSCEQNLNHDAMYWYRQDPGQGLRLIYYSQIVNDFQKGDIAEGYSVSREKKESFPLTVTSAQKNPTAFYLCASSPGRRALNTEAFFGQGTRLTVV.

The chain links TRBV6-1 to TRBJ1-5; D remains unclear. The CDR3 extends over 13 amino acids. Trimming shortened V by 8 bases and J by 2 bases, and 10 bases separated the two germline ends. Germline CDR1 MNHNS, CDR2 SASEGT. CDR3 loop: CASSNQGNQPQHF. In nucleotides, the CDR3 is TGTGCCAGCTCAAATCAGGGCAATCAGCCCCAGCATTTT.

V gene TRBV7-2 combines with J gene TRBJ2-3, with D perhaps matching TRBD2 (6 bases). Trimming took 0 bases from V and 7 from J, leaving 11 bases between them. CDR3 size: 14 residues. Germline V gene lookup returns CDR1 SGHTA and CDR2 FQGNSA. CDR3 in amino acids: CASSLAASAYTQYF. The CDR3 coding sequence is TGTGCCAGCAGCTTAGCGGCTAGCGCGTATACGCAGTATTTT.

V usage is TRBV5-1 and J usage is TRBJ2-1; 8 bases line up with TRBD1. The CDR3 loop spans 16 amino acids. The V and J ends lost 4 bases and 7 bases, in that order; junction bases with no gene match: 13. CDR1 and CDR2 from the germline V gene are SGHRS and YFSETQ. CDR3 DNA: TGCGCCAGCAGCCAGAGACAGGGGCAATCTGGGAATGAGCAGTTCTTC. This translates into CASSQRQGQSGNEQFF. Complete variable domain (other parts from reference TRBV5-1 and TRBJ2-1): KAGVTQTPRYLIKTRGQQVTLSCSPISGHRSVSWYQQTPGQGLQFLFEYFSETQRNKGNFPGRFSGRQFSNSRSEMNVSTLELGDSALYLCASSQRQGQSGNEQFFGPGTRLTVL.

This chain links TRBV11-1 with TRBJ2-6, with unresolved D. V was pared by 8 bases and J by 0 bases, with 14 bases between. The CDR3 has 16 residues. CDR1 is SGHAT and CDR2 is FQDESV in the germline V gene (reference sequence). CDR3 in DNA: TGTGCCAGCCTAGGATCGGAAGACTCTGGGGCCAACGTCCTGACTTTC. Amino acid sequence: CASLGSEDSGANVLTF.

The chain joins TRBV14 to TRBJ1-1, with TRBD1 as a possible D gene (6 bases). The CDR3 contains 17 residues. V lost 4 bases and J 1 base, leaving 19 bases between the germline ends. Germline loops: CDR1 SGHDN, CDR2 FVKESK. CDR3: CASSPPGQNSWNTEAFF. In DNA, the CDR3 is TGTGCCAGCAGCCCCCCCGGACAGAATTCGTGGAACACTGAAGCTTTCTTT.

This sequence joins TRBV9 and TRBJ2-2, with 8 bases identical to TRBD1. Per the germline V gene, CDR1 is SGDLS and CDR2 is YYNGEE. V lost 4 bases, J lost 5 bases, and 10 bases stayed unmatched. The length of the CDR3 is 16 residues. DNA of the CDR3: TGTGCCAGCAGCCTGGGCGGATGGACAGGGACCGGGGAGCTGTTTTTT. This encodes CASSLGGWTGTGELFF.

The chain carries TRBV7-9 and TRBJ1-2; 9 bases are a match to TRBD1. Trimming took 2 bases from V and 0 from J; bases not matched to a gene: 7. Germline-derived CDR1 and CDR2 are SEHNR and FQNEAQ (reference sequence). This CDR3 has 17 amino acids. CDR3 in amino acids: CASSLPGQGPTNYGYTF. CDR3 bases: TGTGCCAGCAGCTTACCGGGACAGGGACCAACTAACTATGGCTACACCTTC.

The chain recombines TRBV15 with TRBJ2-5; 7 bases align to TRBD1. The V segment lost 1 base and the J segment 0 bases; nucleotides outside the gene matches: 5. The CDR3 is 16 residues long. Germline V gives CDR1 LNHNV, CDR2 YYDKDF (reference sequence). The CDR3 spells CATSRGDRANQETQYF. The CDR3 DNA reads as TGTGCCACCAGCAGAGGCGACAGGGCGAACCAAGAGACCCAGTACTTC.

V and J are TRBV7-9 and TRBJ2-7, with 10 positions matching TRBD1. CDR1 and CDR2 (germline): SEHNR, FQNEAQ (reference sequence). The trim removed 0 bases at V and 3 bases at J, leaving 2 bases unmatched. CDR3 size: 15 residues. The CDR3 loop reads CASSLARTGGYEQYF. As DNA, the CDR3 is TGTGCCAGCAGCTTAGCGCGGACAGGGGGCTACGAGCAGTACTTC.

This clone was counted between two and nine times. This sequence joins TRBV29-1 and TRBJ1-1; D not resolved. From germline, CDR1 is SQVTM and CDR2 ANQGSEA. Trimming took 5 bases from V and 2 from J, leaving 9 bases between them. The CDR3 is made up of 12 amino acids. CDR3 in amino acids: CSVIDVNTEAFF. DNA for the CDR3: TGCAGCGTTATCGATGTAAACACTGAAGCTTTCTTT.

The CDR3 loop is CAISVGLNEETQYF. As DNA, the CDR3 is TGTGCCATCAGTGTTGGTTTGAATGAAGAGACCCAGTACTTC. The chain is built from TRBV10-3 and TRBJ2-5; D not certain. Between the trimmed V and J ends, which lost 4 bases and 3 bases, there was a span of 12 bases. CDR3 length: 14 residues. Germline CDR1 reads ENHRY; CDR2 reads SYGVKD.

This chain joins TRBV5-1 and TRBJ2-1; D gene ambiguous. The ends were cut back, 5 bases at V and 0 bases at J, with 15 bases in the middle. Germline CDR1 and CDR2: SGHRS and YFSETQ. This CDR3 comprises 16 residues. The CDR3 region has the DNA TGCGCCAGCAGTACCCTTCCGAGGAGCTCCTACAATGAGCAGTTCTTC. This encodes CASSTLPRSSYNEQFF.

The chain links TRBV10-1 to TRBJ2-1; 7 bases are a match to TRBD1. The CDR3 is made up of 13 amino acids. From germline, CDR1 is WNHNN and CDR2 SYGVQD (reference sequence). The V segment lost 8 bases and the J segment 2 bases; nucleotides outside the gene matches: 3. CDR3 sequence: CASAGTAYNEQFF. In DNA form, the CDR3 reads TGCGCCAGCGCCGGGACAGCCTACAATGAGCAGTTCTTC.

The chain employs TRBV5-1 and TRBJ2-7; TRBD2 agrees at 10 bases. Per germline, CDR1 SGHRS and CDR2 YFSETQ. Trimming at V came to 4 bases and at J to 0 bases, leaving 7 bases not matched to a gene. This CDR3 is built from 16 residues. The CDR3 DNA sequence: TGCGCCAGCAGCCCATATAGCGGGAGGAGCTCCTACGAGCAGTACTTC. Translated: CASSPYSGRSSYEQYF.

The rearrangement links TRBV29-1 to TRBJ1-2; weak D call: TRBD1 (5 bases). The CDR3 runs to 14 residues. Germline V lookup: CDR1 SQVTM, CDR2 ANQGSEA. Trimming stripped 1 base from V and 2 bases from J, with 11 bases between. The CDR3 sequence is CSVEALDNNYGYTF. The CDR3 DNA follows: TGCAGCGTTGAAGCCTTGGACAACAACTATGGCTACACCTTC.

The genes are TRBV5-1 and TRBJ1-2, with 7 bases that match TRBD1. This CDR3 comprises 16 residues. The germline V gene encodes CDR1 SGHRS and CDR2 YFSETQ. V was pared by 3 bases and J by 1 base, with 9 bases of the junction left unmatched. The CDR3 bases are TGCGCCAGCAGCTCTCTACAGGGGAAGGTTAACTATGGCTACACCTTC. Encoded protein: CASSSLQGKVNYGYTF.

A single count supports this clone. The chain joins TRBV28 to TRBJ1-1; 8 bases are a match to TRBD1. There are 16 residues in the CDR3. Looked up from germline, CDR1 is MDHEN and CDR2 is SYDVKM. V lost 2 bases to trimming and J lost 1 base; unmatched junction nucleotides: 6. CDR3 nucleotides: TGTGCCAGCAGTTTACACAGGGGGAGTGCGAACACTGAAGCTTTCTTT. This translates into CASSLHRGSANTEAFF. The entire variable domain, with the rest obtained from reference TRBV28 and TRBJ1-1, is as follows: DVKVTQSSRYLVKRTGEKVFLECVQDMDHENMFWYRQDPGLGLRLIYFSYDVKMKEKGDIPEGYSVSREKKERFSLILESASTNQTSMYLCASSLHRGSANTEAFFGQGTRLTVV.

This clone showed up just a few times. The rearrangement links TRBV9 to TRBJ1-2, with 7 bases that match TRBD1. There are 14 residues in the CDR3. After removal of 0 bases from V and 3 bases from J, the junction contained 2 bases not matched to a gene. Germline V gene data show CDR1 as SGDLS and CDR2 as YYNGEE. In DNA, the CDR3 is TGTGCCAGCAGCGTAGAAGACAGGGACTATGGCTACACCTTC. It codes for CASSVEDRDYGYTF.

The chain joins TRBV10-3 to TRBJ1-2; 10 bases are a match to TRBD1. The germline gives CDR1 ENHRY, CDR2 SYGVKD. The CDR3 is 19 amino acids. Losses at the gene ends were 3 bases for V and 5 bases for J; bases not matched to a gene: 18. DNA of the CDR3: TGTGCCATCAGTGACGTCTCGGGACAGGGGAAGGCCGGAGGGTATGGCTACACCTTC. This gives the protein CAISDVSGQGKAGGYGYTF.

The gene calls are TRBV18 and TRBJ2-5; D is uncertain. The CDR3 covers 15 residues. The V gene lost 0 bases and the J gene lost 2 bases, with 10 bases spanning the gap. The germline V gene has CDR1 KGHSH and CDR2 LQKENI. CDR3 sequence: CASSPPGTHQETQYF. The CDR3 coding sequence is TGTGCCAGCTCACCACCGGGAACCCATCAAGAGACCCAGTACTTC.

The chain combines TRBV28 with TRBJ1-2; perhaps TRBD1 as D (6 bases). The CDR3 is made up of 14 amino acids. Trimming removed 9 bases at V and 4 bases at J, with 18 bases between. Germline loops: CDR1 MDHEN, CDR2 SYDVKM. CDR3 nucleotides: TGTGCCAGTAGTAGTCCGGACAGCCGCTATGGCTACACCTTC. Its protein is CASSSPDSRYGYTF.

The chain carries TRBV7-9 and TRBJ2-1; 8 bases fit TRBD2. The length of the CDR3 is 14 residues. CDR1 and CDR2 from the germline V gene are SEHNR and FQNEAQ (reference sequence). Trimming at V came to 5 bases and at J to 8 bases, leaving 8 bases not matched to a gene. This CDR3 is CASSAGTSFHEQFF. In DNA, the CDR3 is TGTGCCAGCAGCGCGGGGACTAGTTTTCATGAGCAGTTCTTC.

V gene TRBV11-2 combines with J gene TRBJ2-7, with 7 bases identical to TRBD1. J lost 4 bases, V lost 4 bases, and 1 base had no gene match. The CDR3 runs 12 residues. Germline lookup yields CDR1 SGHAT and CDR2 FQNNGV. DNA of the CDR3: TGTGCCAGCAGCTCGACAGGGTACGAGCAGTACTTC. It specifies CASSSTGYEQYF. The whole variable domain, remainder taken from reference TRBV11-2 and TRBJ2-7, is EAGVAQSPRYKIIEKRQSVAFWCNPISGHATLYWYQQILGQGPKLLIQFQNNGVVDDSQLPKDRFSAERLKGVDSTLKIQPAKLEDSAVYLCASSSTGYEQYFGPGTRLTVT.